One and the same sample provided the 24 T cell receptor beta chains below, sequenced in a study of OX40 agonist ivuxolimab in advanced cancers. Profiling relied on immunoSEQ multiplex PCR, and the TCRdb table lists in-frame clones only, not all of them. The sample consists of about 31,000 clones, around nine tenths of them appearing once. Material: CD4+ or CD8+ T cells sorted from blood, obtained in a trial of the OX40 agonist ivuxolimab. The receptors were sampled from an adult with an advanced solid tumor such as melanoma, head and neck, liver or kidney cancer.

This clone was counted a few times. The J gene is TRBJ2-1, the V gene TRBV28; no clear D. CDR1 is MDHEN and CDR2 is SYDVKM in the germline V gene. The V end lost 5 bases, the J end lost 8 bases, and 13 bases lay between the germline ends. There are 13 residues in the CDR3. The CDR3 sequence is CASSPAGPDEQFF. The DNA for the CDR3 is TGTGCCAGCAGTCCAGCCGGGCCCGATGAGCAGTTCTTC. The full variable domain, rest sourced from reference TRBV28 and TRBJ2-1, is DVKVTQSSRYLVKRTGEKVFLECVQDMDHENMFWYRQDPGLGLRLIYFSYDVKMKEKGDIPEGYSVSREKKERFSLILESASTNQTSMYLCASSPAGPDEQFFGPGTRLTVL.

The chain recombines TRBV9 with TRBJ1-2; TRBD1 might be the D (5 bases). The CDR3 loop spans 12 amino acids. Trimming pared 7 bases from V and 7 bases from J, leaving 14 bases between. Germline loops: CDR1 SGDLS, CDR2 YYNGEE. CDR3 region: CASGGVPGGYTF. DNA of the CDR3: TGTGCCAGCGGGGGGGTACCAGGTGGCTACACCTTC.

V gene TRBV9 combines with J gene TRBJ2-2; 9 bases fit TRBD1. The CDR3 has 16 residues. Germline values: CDR1 SGDLS, CDR2 YYNGEE. The ends lost 4 bases at V and 1 base at J; junction bases unmatched: 5. CDR3 in DNA: TGTGCCAGCAGCATTTCGACAGGGGGGAACACCGGGGAGCTGTTTTTT. Its protein product is CASSISTGGNTGELFF. Variable domain in full (rest from reference TRBV9 and TRBJ2-2): DSGVTQTPKHLITATGQRVTLRCSPRSGDLSVYWYQQSLDQGLQFLIQYYNGEERAKGNILERFSAQQFPDLHSELNLSSLELGDSALYFCASSISTGGNTGELFFGEGSRLTVL.

The DNA of the CDR3 is TGTGCCAGCAGTGCGGGGTGGACCTACGAGCAGTACTTC. It encodes CASSAGWTYEQYF. The V call is TRBV2, the J call TRBJ2-7; weak D call: TRBD2 (5 bases). Trimming left V 4 bases short and J 2 bases short, with 9 bases between. The CDR3 consists of 13 residues. From germline, CDR1 is SNHLY and CDR2 FYNNEI.

The chain carries TRBV6-5 and TRBJ1-2; D not resolved. Per germline, CDR1 MNHEY and CDR2 SVGAGI. The CDR3 has 14 amino acids. Trimming left V 6 bases short and J 8 bases short, with 19 bases between. The CDR3 sequence is CASSKGLDGGGYTF. In nucleotides, the CDR3 is TGTGCCAGCAGCAAAGGACTCGACGGTGGGGGCTACACCTTC.

The rearrangement joins TRBV5-6 to TRBJ2-2, with D unresolved. V was cut by 1 base and J by 4 bases, with 8 bases left in between. This CDR3 has 14 amino acids. Germline V gives CDR1 SGHDT, CDR2 YYEEEE. CDR3: CASSLLASTGELFF. The CDR3 DNA is TGTGCCAGCAGCTTGTTAGCAAGCACCGGGGAGCTGTTTTTT.

This sequence joins TRBV12-2 and TRBJ1-5; TRBD1 is the table's D call, not checked against the DNA. TRBV12-2 is shown as a pseudogene. The length of the CDR3 is 16 residues. CDR3 in amino acids: CASRFTWDRECQPQHF. The CDR3 nucleotides are TGTGCAAGTCGCTTCACTTGGGACAGAGAATGTCAGCCCCAGCATTTT.

The CDR3 protein is CSVPTSGEQFF. The CDR3 coding sequence is TGCAGCGTCCCGACTAGCGGGGAGCAGTTCTTC. The chain combines TRBV29-1 with TRBJ2-1, with 10 bases matching TRBD2. Trimming at V came to 6 bases and at J to 10 bases, leaving 3 bases not matched to a gene. Germline V gene sequence: CDR1 SQVTM, CDR2 ANQGSEA. The CDR3 runs to 11 residues.

The chain carries TRBV6-1 and TRBJ1-4; TRBD1 might be the D (6 bases). V lost 2 bases, J lost 3 bases, and 13 bases lay in between. The germline gives CDR1 MNHNS, CDR2 SASEGT. The length of the CDR3 is 16 residues. CDR3 sequence reads: CASSEPGEGANEKLFF. CDR3 DNA: TGTGCCAGCAGTGAACCAGGCGAGGGGGCTAATGAAAAACTGTTTTTT.

The chain employs TRBV27 and TRBJ1-5, with TRBD1 matching over 10 bases. The CDR3 runs to 15 residues. CDR1 is MNHEY, CDR2 SMNVEV, per germline (reference sequence). Trimming at V came to 5 bases and at J to 6 bases, leaving 7 bases not matched to a gene. The CDR3 bases are TGTGCCAGCAGTATCGGGACAGGGGAGGGTCAGCCCCAGCATTTT. It yields the protein CASSIGTGEGQPQHF.

The chain combines TRBV29-1 with TRBJ2-7; D not resolved. The CDR3 covers 12 residues. Germline V lookup: CDR1 SQVTM, CDR2 ANQGSEA. The V and J ends lost 1 base and 2 bases respectively, with 6 bases between them. CDR3 coding DNA: TGCAGCGTTGAAGGGAATACCTACGAGCAGTACTTC. The encoded protein is CSVEGNTYEQYF.

This chain joins TRBV19 and TRBJ1-4; 8 nucleotides align to TRBD1. V shed 3 bases, J shed 8 bases, and the junction held 8 bases outside the gene matches. Germline V CDR1 and CDR2: LNHDA, SQIVND (reference sequence). This CDR3 contains 15 residues. The CDR3 sequence is CASSIRSDRVEKLFF. The CDR3 DNA is TGTGCCAGTAGTATCCGATCGGACAGGGTGGAAAAACTGTTTTTT.

The genes are TRBV11-3 and TRBJ2-6; 7 bases line up with TRBD1. CDR3 length equals 15 residues. J lost 2 bases, V lost 5 bases, and 3 bases had no gene match. Germline-derived CDR1 and CDR2 are SGHNT and YENEEA. The CDR3 DNA reads as TGTGCCAGCAGCCCGAGGGGGCCTGGGGCCAACGTCCTGACTTTC. Encoded protein: CASSPRGPGANVLTF.

This clone appeared a single time. This chain links TRBV28 with TRBJ2-2; 11 bases fit TRBD2. This CDR3 is built from 17 residues. Per the germline V gene, CDR1 is MDHEN and CDR2 is SYDVKM. Trimming cost V 7 bases and J 0 bases; bases outside gene matches: 7. The CDR3 sequence: CASTILAGATNTGELFF. In DNA form, the CDR3 reads TGTGCCAGCACCATACTAGCGGGGGCCACGAACACCGGGGAGCTGTTTTTT. The full variable domain, with the rest looked up from reference TRBV28 and TRBJ2-2, is DVKVTQSSRYLVKRTGEKVFLECVQDMDHENMFWYRQDPGLGLRLIYFSYDVKMKEKGDIPEGYSVSREKKERFSLILESASTNQTSMYLCASTILAGATNTGELFFGEGSRLTVL.

This rearrangement joins TRBV7-9 to TRBJ1-5; possibly TRBD1 for D (5 bases). The CDR3 covers 14 residues. V lost 5 bases and J 0 bases, leaving 8 bases between the germline ends. In germline, CDR1 is SEHNR, CDR2 FQNEAQ (reference sequence). The CDR3: CASSPGRSNQPQHF. Here the CDR3 DNA reads TGTGCCAGCAGCCCGGGACGTAGCAATCAGCCCCAGCATTTT.

The chain combines TRBV7-3 with TRBJ2-3; D is undetermined. Germline V gene lookup returns CDR1 SGHTA and CDR2 FQGTGA. CDR3 length: 16 residues. Trimming pared 5 bases from V and 6 bases from J, leaving 21 bases between. The CDR3 protein is CASSPTGEQRADTQYF. The CDR3 DNA reads as TGTGCCAGCAGCCCAACCGGAGAACAAAGGGCGGATACGCAGTATTTT.

The chain is built from TRBV27 and TRBJ2-6; D is uncertain. Germline CDR1 and CDR2: MNHEY and SMNVEV (reference sequence). The V end was cut by 0 bases, the J end by 1 base, with 4 bases between. This CDR3 comprises 15 residues. The CDR3 sequence: CASSLSGSGANVLTF. Written as DNA, the CDR3 is TGTGCCAGCAGTTTATCGGGGTCTGGGGCCAACGTCCTGACTTTC.

This clone has more than one count but fewer than ten. The chain carries TRBV4-1 and TRBJ2-7; D gene ambiguous. CDR3 length: 13 amino acids. Between the trimmed V and J ends, which lost 1 base and 2 bases, there was a span of 6 bases. Germline V gene sequence: CDR1 MGHRA, CDR2 YSYEKL. CDR3 amino acids: CASSQGLPYEQYF. CDR3 sequence (DNA): TGCGCCAGCAGCCAAGGACTGCCCTACGAGCAGTACTTC.

The V call is TRBV7-9, the J call TRBJ1-2; D is undetermined. The length of the CDR3 is 11 residues. Germline loops: CDR1 SEHNR, CDR2 FQNEAQ (reference sequence). Trimming took 7 bases from V and 3 from J, leaving 6 bases between them. The CDR3 nucleotides are TGTGCCAGCACCCTCGACTATGGCTACACCTTC. Its translation is CASTLDYGYTF.

The chain uses TRBV2 and TRBJ1-3; 9 bases map to TRBD1. The CDR3 spans 18 residues. V gave up 6 bases and J gave up 2 bases; unmatched junction bases: 14. Germline CDR1 and CDR2: SNHLY and FYNNEI. CDR3 sequence: CASRGTGRTQITGNTIYF. CDR3 in DNA: TGTGCCAGCAGGGGGACAGGGAGGACTCAAATCACTGGAAACACCATATATTTT.

V and J are TRBV7-3 and TRBJ2-3, with D possibly being TRBD1 (9 bases). Germline assignment: CDR1 SGHTA and CDR2 FQGTGA. The V end was cut by 8 bases, the J end by 5 bases, with 17 bases between. The length of the CDR3 is 14 residues. The CDR3 nucleotides are TGTGCCAGCGGACAGGGGACTAGTGGAGATACGCAGTATTTT. Translating gives CASGQGTSGDTQYF.

J is TRBJ1-1 and V is TRBV27; D is possibly TRBD1 (5 bases). This CDR3 region has 14 residues. Germline values: CDR1 MNHEY, CDR2 SMNVEV (reference sequence). Trimming cost V 6 bases and J 4 bases, with 15 bases left between them. Here the CDR3 reads CASSHQGGGTEAFF. CDR3 nucleotides: TGTGCCAGCAGCCATCAGGGTGGGGGCACTGAAGCTTTCTTT.

This clone was recorded once. This chain joins TRBV6-5 and TRBJ2-3; TRBD2 aligns across 14 bases. The CDR3 sequence is 16 residues long. V trimming: 2 bases; J trimming: 4 bases; junction bases outside the gene matches: 2. The germline V gene has CDR1 MNHEY and CDR2 SVGAGI. Written as DNA, the CDR3 is TGTGCCAGCAGTTACCGGACTAGCGGGGGGTCAGATACGCAGTATTTT. It is translated as CASSYRTSGGSDTQYF.

The V and J genes are TRBV30 and TRBJ2-5, with D possibly TRBD2 on 6 matching bases. The V and J ends lost 0 bases and 3 bases respectively, with 11 bases between them. This CDR3 has 14 residues. Germline-derived CDR1 and CDR2 are GTSNPN and SVGIG (reference sequence). The CDR3 reads CAWSVLGGEETQYF. The CDR3 region has the DNA TGTGCCTGGAGTGTACTTGGAGGGGAAGAGACCCAGTACTTC.